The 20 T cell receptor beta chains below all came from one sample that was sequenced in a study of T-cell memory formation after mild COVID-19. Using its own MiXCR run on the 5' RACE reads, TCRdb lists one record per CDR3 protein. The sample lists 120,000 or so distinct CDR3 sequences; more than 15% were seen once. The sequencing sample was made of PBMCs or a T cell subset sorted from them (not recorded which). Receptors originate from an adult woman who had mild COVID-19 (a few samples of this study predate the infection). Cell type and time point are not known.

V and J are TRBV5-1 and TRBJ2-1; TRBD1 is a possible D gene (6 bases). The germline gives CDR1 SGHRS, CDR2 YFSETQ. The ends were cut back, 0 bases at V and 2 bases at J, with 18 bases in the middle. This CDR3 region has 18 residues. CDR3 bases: TGCGCCAGCAGCTTGGAAGGGCCTAGCAGGGGACCCTACAATGAGCAGTTCTTC. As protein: CASSLEGPSRGPYNEQFF.

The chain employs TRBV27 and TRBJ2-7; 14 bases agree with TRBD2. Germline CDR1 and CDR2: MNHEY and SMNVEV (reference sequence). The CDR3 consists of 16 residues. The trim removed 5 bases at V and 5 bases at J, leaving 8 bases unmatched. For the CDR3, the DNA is TGTGCCAGCAGTACCCGACTAGCGGGAGGGCCAGACGAGCAGTACTTC. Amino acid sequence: CASSTRLAGGPDEQYF.

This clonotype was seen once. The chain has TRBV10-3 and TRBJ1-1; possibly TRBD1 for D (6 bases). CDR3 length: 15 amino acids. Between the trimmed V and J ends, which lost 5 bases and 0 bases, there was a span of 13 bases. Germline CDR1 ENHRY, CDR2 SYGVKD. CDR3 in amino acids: CAISPDGGMNTEAFF. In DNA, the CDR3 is TGTGCCATCAGTCCGGACGGGGGCATGAACACTGAAGCTTTCTTT.

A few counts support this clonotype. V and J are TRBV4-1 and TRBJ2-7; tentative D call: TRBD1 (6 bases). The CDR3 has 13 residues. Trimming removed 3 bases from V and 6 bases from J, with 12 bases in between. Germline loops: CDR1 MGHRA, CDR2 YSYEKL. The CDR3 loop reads CASSQLQGLEQYF. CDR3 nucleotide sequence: TGCGCCAGCAGCCAGCTACAGGGCCTCGAGCAGTACTTC.

CDR3 sequence (DNA): TGTGCCACCAGTGAGGGACTAGCGGGAAATAAGTACTTCTTC. This sequence encodes CATSEGLAGNKYFF. This chain connects TRBV24-1 to TRBJ2-1; the match to TRBD2 covers 13 bases. Germline CDR1 and CDR2: KGHDR and SFDVKD. CDR3 length equals 14 residues. The trim removed 4 bases at V and 16 bases at J, leaving 9 bases unmatched.

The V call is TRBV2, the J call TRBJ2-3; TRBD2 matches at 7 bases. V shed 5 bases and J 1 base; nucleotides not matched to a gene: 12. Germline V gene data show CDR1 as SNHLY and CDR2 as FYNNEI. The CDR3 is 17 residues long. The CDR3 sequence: CASSFVLVAGGTDTQYF. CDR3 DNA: TGTGCCAGCAGTTTTGTTCTCGTGGCGGGGGGCACAGATACGCAGTATTTT.

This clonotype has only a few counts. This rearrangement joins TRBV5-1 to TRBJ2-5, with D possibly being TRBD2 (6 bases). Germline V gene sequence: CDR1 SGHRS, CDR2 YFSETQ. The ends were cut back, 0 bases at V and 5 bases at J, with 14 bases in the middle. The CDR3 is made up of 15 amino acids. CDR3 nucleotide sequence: TGCGCCAGCAGCTTGGCCGGGGGTTGGACGGAGACCCAGTACTTC. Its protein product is CASSLAGGWTETQYF.

The CDR3 DNA is TGTGCCAGCATCCAAGGACAGGGTGATAGCAATCAGCCCCAGCATTTT. This encodes CASIQGQGDSNQPQHF. This rearrangement joins TRBV6-1 to TRBJ1-5; 8 nucleotides align to TRBD1. The V gene's germline CDR1 is MNHNS and CDR2 SASEGT. V lost 7 bases and J lost 0; bases outside the gene matches: 8. CDR3 length: 16 residues.

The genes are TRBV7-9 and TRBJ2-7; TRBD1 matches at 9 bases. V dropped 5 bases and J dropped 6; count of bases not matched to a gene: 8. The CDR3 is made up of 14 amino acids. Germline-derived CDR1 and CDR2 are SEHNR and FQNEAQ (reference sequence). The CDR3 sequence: CASSPQGASLEQYF. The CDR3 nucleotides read TGTGCCAGCAGCCCACAGGGGGCGTCTCTCGAGCAGTACTTC. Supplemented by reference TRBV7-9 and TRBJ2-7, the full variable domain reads DTGVSQNPRHKITKRGQNVTFRCDPISEHNRLYWYRQTLGQGPEFLTYFQNEAQLEKSRLLSDRFSAERPKGSFSTLEIQRTEQGDSAMYLCASSPQGASLEQYFGPGTRLTVT.

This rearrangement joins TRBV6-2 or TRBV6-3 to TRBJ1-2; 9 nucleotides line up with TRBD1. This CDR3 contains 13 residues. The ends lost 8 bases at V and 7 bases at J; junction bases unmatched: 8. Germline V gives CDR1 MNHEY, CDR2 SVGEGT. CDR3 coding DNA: TGTGCCAGCCGGGGGGGACAGGGTTCTGGCTACACCTTC. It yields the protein CASRGGQGSGYTF.

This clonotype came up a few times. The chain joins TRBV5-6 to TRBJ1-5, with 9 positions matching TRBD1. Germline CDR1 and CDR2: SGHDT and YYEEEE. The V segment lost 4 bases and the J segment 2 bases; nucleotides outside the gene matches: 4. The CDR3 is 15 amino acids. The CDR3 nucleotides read TGTGCCAGCAGCCCGGGACAGGGACGCAATCAGCCCCAGCATTTT. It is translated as CASSPGQGRNQPQHF.

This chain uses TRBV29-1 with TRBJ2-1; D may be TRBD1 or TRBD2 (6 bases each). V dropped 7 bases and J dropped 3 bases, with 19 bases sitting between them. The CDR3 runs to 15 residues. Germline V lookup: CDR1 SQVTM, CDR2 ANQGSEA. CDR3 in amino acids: CSALGSRGGYNEQFF. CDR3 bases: TGCAGCGCCCTGGGTTCCAGGGGAGGCTACAATGAGCAGTTCTTC.

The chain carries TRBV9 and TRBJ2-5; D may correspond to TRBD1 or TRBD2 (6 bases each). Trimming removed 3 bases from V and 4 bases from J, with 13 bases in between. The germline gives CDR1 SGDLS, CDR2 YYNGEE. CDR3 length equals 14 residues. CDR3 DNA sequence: TGTGCCAGCAGCGGGGGGGCCCCCCTAGAGACCCAGTACTTC. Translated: CASSGGAPLETQYF.

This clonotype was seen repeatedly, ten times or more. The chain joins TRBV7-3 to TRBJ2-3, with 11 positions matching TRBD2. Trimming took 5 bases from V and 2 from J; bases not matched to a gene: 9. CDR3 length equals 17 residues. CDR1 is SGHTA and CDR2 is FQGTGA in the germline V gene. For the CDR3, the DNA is TGTGCCAGCAGCCTTATACCGGGACTAGCGGACACAGATACGCAGTATTTT. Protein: CASSLIPGLADTDTQYF.

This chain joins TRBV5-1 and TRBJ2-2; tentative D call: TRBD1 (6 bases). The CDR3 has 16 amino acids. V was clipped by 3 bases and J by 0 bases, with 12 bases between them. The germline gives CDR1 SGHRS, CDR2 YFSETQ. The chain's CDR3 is CASSSVQGTNTGELFF. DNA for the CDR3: TGCGCCAGCAGCTCTGTACAGGGTACGAACACCGGGGAGCTGTTTTTT.

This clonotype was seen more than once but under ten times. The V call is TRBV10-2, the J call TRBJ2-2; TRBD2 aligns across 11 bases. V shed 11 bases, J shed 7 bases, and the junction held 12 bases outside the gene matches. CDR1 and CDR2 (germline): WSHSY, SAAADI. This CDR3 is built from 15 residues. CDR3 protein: CAVHPSGTSGGELFF. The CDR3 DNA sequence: TGCGCCGTGCACCCATCCGGGACTAGCGGCGGGGAGCTGTTTTTT.

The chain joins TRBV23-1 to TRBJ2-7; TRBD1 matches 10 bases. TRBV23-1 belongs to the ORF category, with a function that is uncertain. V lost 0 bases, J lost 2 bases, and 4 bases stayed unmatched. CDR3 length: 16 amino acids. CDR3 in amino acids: CASSQSPGQGPYEQYF. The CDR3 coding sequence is TGCGCCAGCAGTCAATCGCCGGGACAGGGGCCCTACGAGCAGTACTTC.

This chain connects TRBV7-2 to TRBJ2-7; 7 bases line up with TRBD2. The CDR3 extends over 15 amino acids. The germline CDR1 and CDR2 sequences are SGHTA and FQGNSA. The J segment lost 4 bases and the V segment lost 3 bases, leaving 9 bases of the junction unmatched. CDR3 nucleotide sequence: TGTGCCAGCAGCTTGTGGGGCGGGAGCACGTACGAGCAGTACTTC. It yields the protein CASSLWGGSTYEQYF. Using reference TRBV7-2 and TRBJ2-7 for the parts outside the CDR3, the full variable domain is GAGVSQSPSNKVTEKGKDVELRCDPISGHTALYWYRQSLGQGLEFLIYFQGNSAPDKSGLPSDRFSAERTGGSVSTLTIQRTQQEDSAVYLCASSLWGGSTYEQYFGPGTRLTVT.

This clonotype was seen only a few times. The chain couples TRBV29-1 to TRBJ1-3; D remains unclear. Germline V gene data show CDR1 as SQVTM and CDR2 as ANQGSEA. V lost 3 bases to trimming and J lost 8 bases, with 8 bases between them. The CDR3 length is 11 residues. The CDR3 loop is CSVEEGHTIYF. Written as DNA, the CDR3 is TGCAGCGTTGAGGAGGGTCACACCATATATTTT.

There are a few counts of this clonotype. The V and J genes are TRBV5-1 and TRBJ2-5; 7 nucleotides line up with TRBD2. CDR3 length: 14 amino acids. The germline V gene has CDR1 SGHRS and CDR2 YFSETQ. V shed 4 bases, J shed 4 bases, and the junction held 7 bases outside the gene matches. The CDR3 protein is CASSPGGTRETQYF. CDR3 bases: TGCGCCAGCAGCCCCGGGGGGACCAGAGAGACCCAGTACTTC.